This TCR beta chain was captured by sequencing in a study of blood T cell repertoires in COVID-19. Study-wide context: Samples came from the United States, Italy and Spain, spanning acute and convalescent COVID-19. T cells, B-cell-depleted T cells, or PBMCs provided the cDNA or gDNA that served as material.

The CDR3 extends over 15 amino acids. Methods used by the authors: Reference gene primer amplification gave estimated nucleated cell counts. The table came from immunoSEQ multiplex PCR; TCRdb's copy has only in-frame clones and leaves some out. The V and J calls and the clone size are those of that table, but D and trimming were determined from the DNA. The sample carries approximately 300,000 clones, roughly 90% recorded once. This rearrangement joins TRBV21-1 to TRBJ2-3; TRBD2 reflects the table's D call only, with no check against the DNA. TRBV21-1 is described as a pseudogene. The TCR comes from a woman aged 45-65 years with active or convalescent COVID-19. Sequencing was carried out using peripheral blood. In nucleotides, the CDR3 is TGTGCCAGCAGCAATAGGGCGGGAGGTACAGATACGCAGTATTTT. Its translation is CASSNRAGGTDTQYF.